This TCR beta chain was sequenced during a study of CD8+CD57+ T cells in acquired aplastic anemia. This clonotype was counted a few times. The template used for profiling TCR beta VDJ and CDR3 was genomic DNA. MiXCR, applied by TCRdb to the reads, yields one record per CDR3 protein. This sample has around 200,000 distinct CDR3 sequences, with around 50% found just once. Trimming cost V 6 bases and J 0 bases, with 8 bases left between them. Germline-derived CDR1 and CDR2 are MNHNY and SVGAGI (reference sequence). The CDR3 consists of 14 residues. In patients chosen for sequencing, flow cytometry had shown CD8+CD57+ cell expansion.

This chain joins TRBV6-6 and TRBJ1-4; D unresolved. The sequence derives from a human donor with aplastic anemia. The specimen sequenced was sorted CD4+, CD8+, or CD8+CD57+ T cells (not recorded which) from PBMCs. The CDR3 nucleotides read TGTGCCAGCAGGGGGAGTGCAACTAATGAAAAACTGTTTTTT. Encoded protein: CASRGSATNEKLFF.